A selection of T cell receptor beta chains follows, all from one sample in a study of regulatory T cells in long-lasting Graves disease. Each CDR3 protein is one row after TCRdb ran MiXCR on the multiplex PCR reads. In the table there are 500,000 to 800,000 distinct CDR3 sequences, around 30% of which are singletons. The sequenced sample was peripheral blood mononuclear cells (PBMCs), obtained when the disease was refractory, from a patient treated with antithyroid drugs. The receptors here all came from a female donor with Graves disease. Both conserved end residues are part of each CDR3. The order of the fields is J gene, D gene, clone size, V gene, CDR3 protein, CDR3 DNA. The D gene is left open where the match is weak. Not every row has a clone size; where given, it reads once, few, many or a size class.

TRBJ1-6	TRBD1	.	TRBV20-1	CSARDPDRGLHF	TGCAGTGCTAGGGATCCCGACAGGGGCCTCCACTTT
TRBJ2-2	.	.	TRBV5-1	CASSFRDLRTGELFF	TGCGCCAGCAGCTTTCGGGACCTCCGGACCGGGGAGCTGTTTTTT
TRBJ2-7	TRBD2	.	TRBV6-1	CASTEGLAGVTVSYEQYF	TGTGCCAGCACCGAGGGACTAGCGGGAGTTACCGTCTCCTACGAGCAGTACTTC
TRBJ1-1	.	.	TRBV19	CASSVYRESTEAFF	TGTGCCAGTAGTGTCTACAGGGAGAGCACTGAAGCTTTCTTT
TRBJ2-5	TRBD1	.	TRBV19	CARLRGPRDRQETQYF	TGTGCCAGGTTACGAGGCCCCCGGGACAGACAAGAGACCCAGTACTTC
TRBJ2-5	.	.	TRBV6-1	CASTQNVGGETQYF	TGTGCCAGCACCCAGAACGTTGGAGGAGAGACCCAGTACTTC
TRBJ1-1	.	.	TRBV15	CATSRGGTLDTEAFF	TGTGCCACCAGCAGAGGAGGGACACTGGACACTGAAGCTTTCTTT
TRBJ1-1	.	few	TRBV5-1	CASSLEVRVGTEAFF	TGCGCCAGCAGCTTGGAAGTTAGGGTCGGCACTGAAGCTTTCTTT
TRBJ1-5	TRBD1	many	TRBV12-3/TRBV12-4	CASSLVDRPNQPQHF	TGTGCCAGCAGTTTAGTGGACAGGCCCAATCAGCCCCAGCATTTT
TRBJ2-3	.	few	TRBV11-2	CASSSPTRTDTQYF	TGTGCCAGCAGCTCGCCGACACGCACAGATACGCAGTATTTT
TRBJ1-5	.	.	TRBV20-1	CSASSTGFQPQHF	TGCAGTGCTAGTTCTACGGGGTTTCAGCCCCAGCATTTT
TRBJ2-7	TRBD2	many	TRBV20-1	CSALLAPTIYEQYF	TGCAGTGCTCTACTAGCGCCGACCATCTACGAGCAGTACTTC
TRBJ2-7	TRBD2	.	TRBV11-1	CASSTRLAGGPLYEQYF	TGTGCCAGCAGCACGCGACTAGCGGGAGGGCCTCTCTACGAGCAGTACTTC
TRBJ1-1	.	many	TRBV28	CASSLYGVGGYTEAFF	TGTGCCAGCAGTTTATACGGGGTGGGGGGTTACACTGAAGCTTTCTTT
TRBJ1-5	.	few	TRBV11-2	CASSLAGMNQPQHF	TGTGCCAGCAGCTTAGCCGGTATGAATCAGCCCCAGCATTTT
TRBJ2-7	TRBD2	few	TRBV6-1	CASRPRTSGPTYEQYF	TGTGCCAGCAGGCCCCGGACTAGCGGGCCTACCTACGAGCAGTACTTC
TRBJ1-4	.	.	TRBV18	CASSPLGTVNEKLFF	TGTGCCAGCTCACCTCTCGGGACTGTTAATGAAAAACTGTTTTTT
TRBJ2-7	.	.	TRBV19	CASRAGNSYEQYF	TGTGCCAGTAGGGCGGGTAACTCCTACGAGCAGTACTTC
TRBJ1-5	TRBD1	.	TRBV6-1	CASSDGQAVGQPQHF	TGTGCCAGCAGTGATGGACAGGCGGTCGGGCAGCCCCAGCATTTT
TRBJ2-7	.	many	TRBV6-1	CASATPSAPDEQYF	TGTGCCAGCGCAACCCCTAGCGCCCCCGACGAGCAGTACTTC
TRBJ1-4	.	.	TRBV10-3	CAINPGPSEKLFF	TGTGCCATCAACCCAGGTCCCAGTGAAAAACTGTTTTTT
TRBJ1-2	.	.	TRBV12-3/TRBV12-4	CASSSFSRRMLYGYTF	TGTGCCAGCAGTTCATTTTCTCGGAGGATGCTCTATGGCTACACCTTC
TRBJ1-1	.	.	TRBV12-5	CASGLAWTVVF	TGTGCTAGTGGTTTGGCCTGGACTGTGGTCTTT
TRBJ1-2	.	.	TRBV6-1	CASLKLGGLGGYTF	TGTGCCAGCCTTAAATTAGGGGGGTTGGGAGGCTACACCTTC
TRBJ1-2	TRBD1	many	TRBV11-2	CASSPLRDSANYGYTF	TGTGCCAGCAGCCCCCTCCGGGACAGCGCTAACTATGGCTACACCTTC
TRBJ1-1	.	many	TRBV7-3	CASSSGGIGSTEAFF	TGTGCCAGCAGCTCAGGTGGGATAGGTTCCACTGAAGCTTTCTTT
TRBJ2-7	TRBD1	few	TRBV27	CASRGTGFEEQYF	TGTGCCAGCAGAGGGACAGGGTTTGAGGAGCAGTACTTC
TRBJ1-1	TRBD1	.	TRBV29-1	CSGGDRGGNTEAFF	TGCAGCGGTGGGGACAGGGGGGGAAACACTGAAGCTTTCTTT
TRBJ1-1	.	.	TRBV20-1	CSAPGINTEAFF	TGCAGTGCACCTGGGATAAACACTGAAGCTTTCTTT
TRBJ1-1	.	few	TRBV9	CASSVGPRSNTEAFF	TGTGCCAGCAGCGTAGGACCGAGATCGAACACTGAAGCTTTCTTT
TRBJ2-6	TRBD1	.	TRBV6-2/TRBV6-3	CASSYSALRGGLGANVLTF	TGTGCCAGCAGTTACTCCGCCCTGAGAGGGGGCTTGGGGGCCAACGTCCTGACTTTC
TRBJ1-6	TRBD1	.	TRBV6-2/TRBV6-3	CASSRDRVNSNSPLHF	TGTGCCAGCAGTCGGGACAGAGTTAATTCTAATTCACCCCTCCACTTT
TRBJ2-5	TRBD1	.	TRBV7-6	CASSVDRGAEAQYF	TGTGCCAGCAGTGTGGACAGGGGGGCAGAGGCCCAGTACTTC
TRBJ1-2	TRBD1	.	TRBV6-2/TRBV6-3	CASSYGRGTRGGGYTF	TGTGCCAGCAGTTACGGCAGGGGGACTAGGGGGGGCGGCTACACCTTC
TRBJ2-1	.	.	TRBV6-2/TRBV6-3	CASSTYSYNEQFF	TGTGCCAGCAGTACCTACTCCTACAATGAGCAGTTCTTC
TRBJ2-7	TRBD2	few	TRBV6-1	CASRGLAGPNF	TGTGCCAGCCGCGGACTAGCGGGGCCGAACTTC
TRBJ2-5	.	few	TRBV6-5	CASSYDGPQETQYF	TGTGCCAGCAGTTACGATGGCCCCCAAGAGACCCAGTACTTC
TRBJ2-7	TRBD1	many	TRBV6-5	CASSFAGTGTSEQYF	TGTGCCAGCAGTTTTGCCGGGACAGGGACTTCCGAGCAGTACTTC
TRBJ1-2	.	.	TRBV7-9	CASSFPLANYGYTF	TGTGCCAGCAGCTTCCCGTTAGCTAACTATGGCTACACCTTC
TRBJ1-6	.	.	TRBV5-1	CASSPGTHNSPLHF	TGCGCCAGCAGCCCCGGGACCCATAATTCACCCCTCCACTTT
TRBJ1-1	.	.	TRBV19	CASKVGRGTEAFF	TGTGCCAGTAAGGTGGGGCGAGGAACGGAAGCTTTCTTT
TRBJ2-1	.	.	TRBV6-1	CASSSGLGPPNEQFF	TGTGCCAGCAGCAGCGGACTCGGGCCTCCAAATGAGCAGTTCTTC
TRBJ1-2	TRBD1	many	TRBV12-3/TRBV12-4	CASTSTGVGYTF	TGTGCCAGCACGTCAACAGGGGTCGGCTACACCTTC
TRBJ2-2	TRBD2	.	TRBV7-6	CASSLWREARTGELFF	TGTGCCAGCAGCTTATGGCGGGAGGCTAGAACCGGGGAGCTGTTTTTT
TRBJ2-2	.	few	TRBV7-3	CASSSSRVGELFF	TGTGCCAGCAGCTCAAGTAGGGTCGGGGAGCTGTTTTTT
TRBJ1-1	.	few	TRBV28	CASSFEIWGGDPEAFF	TGTGCCAGCAGTTTTGAAATATGGGGGGGGGACCCTGAAGCTTTCTTT
TRBJ2-1	.	once	TRBV6-2/TRBV6-3	CASSEGRKAYNEQFF	TGTGCCAGCAGCGAGGGGCGCAAAGCCTACAATGAGCAGTTCTTC
TRBJ1-4	.	many	TRBV6-1	CASSDPEQAPSEKLFF	TGTGCCAGCAGTGATCCGGAACAGGCCCCGAGCGAAAAACTGTTTTTT
TRBJ1-5	.	few	TRBV30	CAWSITGDMRQPQHF	TGTGCCTGGAGTATCACTGGGGACATGAGACAGCCCCAGCATTTT
TRBJ2-5	TRBD2	few	TRBV5-1	CASSEPGGWETQYF	TGTGCCAGCAGCGAACCGGGGGGTTGGGAGACCCAGTACTTC
TRBJ2-2	.	few	TRBV15	CATRDPVTKNTGELFF	TGTGCCACCAGAGATCCGGTGACGAAGAACACCGGGGAGCTGTTTTTT
TRBJ1-5	.	few	TRBV2	CASLNPLAGSNQPQHF	TGTGCCAGCCTTAACCCCCTTGCGGGCAGCAATCAGCCCCAGCATTTT
TRBJ1-1	.	few	TRBV30	CAWSVEMNTEAFF	TGTGCCTGGAGTGTTGAAATGAACACTGAAGCTTTCTTT
TRBJ1-1	.	few	TRBV24-1	CATSAGATTEAFF	TGTGCCACCAGTGCGGGGGCGACCACTGAAGCTTTCTTT
TRBJ1-1	TRBD1	.	TRBV19	CASKVLRDRGENTEAFF	TGTGCCAGTAAGGTCCTCCGGGACAGGGGCGAGAACACTGAAGCTTTCTTT
TRBJ1-2	TRBD1	many	TRBV5-5	CASSSQGYYGYTF	TGTGCCAGCAGCTCACAGGGGTACTATGGCTACACCTTC
TRBJ2-3	.	few	TRBV11-2	CASSPLWDTQYF	TGTGCCAGCAGCCCCCTGTGGGATACGCAGTATTTT
TRBJ1-2	TRBD1	many	TRBV12-3/TRBV12-4	CASSSGTVNYGYTF	TGTGCCAGCAGCTCCGGGACAGTAAACTATGGCTACACCTTC
TRBJ2-7	TRBD2	few	TRBV10-3	CAIRPRTSDSYEQYF	TGTGCCATCAGACCTCGGACTAGCGATTCCTACGAGCAGTACTTC